Listed below are T cell receptor beta chains from one sample, sequenced in a study of vaccination and CD4 T cells after COVID-19. Their target antigens are unknown. TCRdb redid the calling of the PCR reads with MiXCR, one entry per CDR3 protein. The data contain roughly 17,000 distinct CDR3 sequences, around 52% of them singletons. Sequencing used CD4+ T cells from blood, cultured in vitro, obtained before SARS-CoV-2 vaccination. The receptor source for this set is a human donor who had recovered from COVID-19. CDR3s include the opening cysteine and the closing phenylalanine or tryptophan. Fields, in order: D gene, V gene, CDR3 length, J gene, clone size, CDR3 protein, CDR3 DNA. A D gene is named only where the DNA matches it firmly. Clone size, where shown, is once, few, many, or a class for clones that have expanded.

d_gene: TRBD2; v_gene: TRBV15; len: 16; j_gene: TRBJ2-5; abundance: .; CDR3aa: CATSRDLTSGQQTQYF; CDR3nt: TGTGCCACCAGCAGAGATCTGACTAGCGGACAACAGACCCAGTACTTC
d_gene: .; v_gene: TRBV21-1; len: 12; j_gene: TRBJ2-1; abundance: .; CDR3aa: CASSKGGGEQFF; CDR3nt: TGTGCCAGCAGCAAAGGGGGAGGAGAGCAGTTCTTC
d_gene: .; v_gene: TRBV11-3; len: 15; j_gene: TRBJ2-2; abundance: .; CDR3aa: CASSLDRGGPGELFF; CDR3nt: TGTGCCAGCAGCTTAGATCGAGGAGGGCCCGGGGAGCTGTTTTTT
d_gene: TRBD1; v_gene: TRBV11-2; len: 14; j_gene: TRBJ2-5; abundance: .; CDR3aa: CASSPGQGGETQYF; CDR3nt: TGTGCCAGCAGCCCGGGACAGGGCGGGGAGACCCAGTACTTC
d_gene: TRBD1; v_gene: TRBV11-2; len: 16; j_gene: TRBJ2-2; abundance: .; CDR3aa: CASSSGRGDSTGELFF; CDR3nt: TGTGCCAGCAGCTCGGGCAGAGGGGACAGCACCGGGGAGCTGTTTTTT
d_gene: .; v_gene: TRBV15; len: 13; j_gene: TRBJ1-1; abundance: .; CDR3aa: CATSREQFTEAFF; CDR3nt: TGTGCCACCAGCAGAGAACAGTTCACTGAAGCTTTCTTT
d_gene: TRBD1; v_gene: TRBV27; len: 15; j_gene: TRBJ1-6; abundance: few; CDR3aa: CASSLEDRVGSPLHF; CDR3nt: TGTGCCAGCAGTTTAGAGGACAGGGTGGGCTCACCCCTCCACTTT
d_gene: TRBD1; v_gene: TRBV19; len: 16; j_gene: TRBJ1-5; abundance: .; CDR3aa: CASSTPGTGYNQPQHF; CDR3nt: TGTGCCAGTAGTACGCCAGGGACAGGGTATAATCAGCCCCAGCATTTT
d_gene: TRBD1; v_gene: TRBV7-9; len: 14; j_gene: TRBJ2-7; abundance: few; CDR3aa: CASSPRTGKDEQYF; CDR3nt: TGTGCCAGCAGCCCGCGGACAGGGAAGGACGAGCAGTACTTC
d_gene: TRBD2; v_gene: TRBV20-1; len: 15; j_gene: TRBJ2-7; abundance: .; CDR3aa: CSASPGTTSSYEQYF; CDR3nt: TGCAGTGCTAGCCCAGGGACTACTAGCTCCTACGAGCAGTACTTC
d_gene: .; v_gene: TRBV29-1; len: 10; j_gene: TRBJ2-1; abundance: .; CDR3aa: CSVWDNEQFF; CDR3nt: TGCAGCGTCTGGGACAATGAGCAGTTCTTC
d_gene: .; v_gene: TRBV7-9; len: 12; j_gene: TRBJ1-1; abundance: few; CDR3aa: CASSPPLSGAFF; CDR3nt: TGTGCCAGCAGCCCACCTCTTTCAGGGGCTTTCTTT
d_gene: .; v_gene: TRBV28; len: 16; j_gene: TRBJ1-2; abundance: .; CDR3aa: CANSLLSAASNYGYTF; CDR3nt: TGTGCCAACAGTTTACTTTCGGCAGCTTCTAACTATGGCTACACCTTC
d_gene: .; v_gene: TRBV28; len: 15; j_gene: TRBJ1-2; abundance: .; CDR3aa: CASSLSKGLDYGYTF; CDR3nt: TGTGCCAGCAGTTTATCCAAGGGGCTAGACTATGGCTACACCTTC
d_gene: .; v_gene: TRBV20-1; len: 14; j_gene: TRBJ2-1; abundance: few; CDR3aa: CSARSSTSYNEQFF; CDR3nt: TGCAGTGCTAGATCTTCGACCTCCTACAATGAGCAGTTCTTC
d_gene: .; v_gene: TRBV21-1; len: 13; j_gene: TRBJ2-2; abundance: .; CDR3aa: CAGGDSPTGELFF; CDR3nt: TGTGCCGGAGGGGACAGCCCCACCGGGGAGCTGTTTTTT
d_gene: .; v_gene: TRBV5-4; len: 16; j_gene: TRBJ1-2; abundance: few; CDR3aa: CASSLGPRGGGTGYTF; CDR3nt: TGTGCCAGCAGCTTGGGGCCCAGGGGAGGGGGAACGGGCTACACCTTC
d_gene: .; v_gene: TRBV27; len: 14; j_gene: TRBJ2-1; abundance: .; CDR3aa: CASSLRTNYGEQFF; CDR3nt: TGTGCCAGCAGTTTGAGGACTAACTACGGTGAGCAGTTCTTC
d_gene: .; v_gene: TRBV7-6; len: 13; j_gene: TRBJ2-5; abundance: .; CDR3aa: CASSRIWRETQYF; CDR3nt: TGTGCCAGCAGCCGGATCTGGAGGGAGACCCAGTACTTC
d_gene: .; v_gene: TRBV19; len: 15; j_gene: TRBJ1-1; abundance: few; CDR3aa: CASSIVTGVGTEAFF; CDR3nt: TGTGCCAGTAGTATAGTCACAGGCGTGGGGACTGAAGCTTTCTTT